This T cell receptor beta chain was found in a study of T-cell reconstitution after alpha-beta-depleted transplantation in children. Regarding the study as a whole: It was surviving recipient T cells and thymic progenitors that gave some patients high TCRbeta diversity at day 60.

Germline CDR1 is MDHEN and CDR2 is SYDVKM. Trimming stripped 2 bases from V and 2 bases from J, with 7 bases between. The CDR3 has 15 residues. Unique molecular identifiers were incorporated when the TCRbeta library was constructed. Using its own MiXCR run on the PCR reads, TCRdb lists one record per CDR3 protein. The data hold more than 200,000 distinct CDR3 sequences, with about 24% observed a single time. The table lists this clonotype with a few counts. What it recognizes is unknown. This sequence originates from a female patient aged 2-15 years who had a stem cell transplant for congenital amegakaryocytic thrombocytopenia, so the T cells may come from the graft donor. The specimen was PBMCs, mostly from graft donor cells, collected 360 days after TCRalphabeta/CD19-depleted stem cell transplant. This chain connects TRBV28 to TRBJ2-6; tentatively, D is TRBD1 (5 bases). DNA for the CDR3: TGTGCCAGCAGTTTAATAGGGGCTGGGGCCAACGTCCTGACTTTC. As protein: CASSLIGAGANVLTF.